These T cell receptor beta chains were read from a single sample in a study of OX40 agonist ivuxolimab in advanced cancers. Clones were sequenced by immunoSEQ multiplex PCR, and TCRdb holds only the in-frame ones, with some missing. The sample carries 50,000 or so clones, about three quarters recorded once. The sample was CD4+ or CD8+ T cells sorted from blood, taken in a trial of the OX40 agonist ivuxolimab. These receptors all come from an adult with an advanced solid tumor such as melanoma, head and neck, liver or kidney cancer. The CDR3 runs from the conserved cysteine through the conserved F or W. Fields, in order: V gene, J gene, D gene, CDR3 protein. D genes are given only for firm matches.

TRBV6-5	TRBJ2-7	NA	CASSYLGFTYEQYF
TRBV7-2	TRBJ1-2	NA	CASSLAGGADYGYTF
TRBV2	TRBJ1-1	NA	CASRLTEAFF
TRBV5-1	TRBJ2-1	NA	CASSLVGEEQFF
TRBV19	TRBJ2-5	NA	CASRQAGETQYF
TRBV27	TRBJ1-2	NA	CASSPRGYGYTF
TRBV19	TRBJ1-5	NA	CASSILDVSNQPQHF
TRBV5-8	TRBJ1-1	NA	CASSYGLYTEAFF
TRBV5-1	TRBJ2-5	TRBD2	CASSFGTSGIQETQYF
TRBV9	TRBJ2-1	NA	CASSTPLRGGHNNEQFF
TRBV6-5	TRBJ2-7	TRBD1	CASSYLGQGAREQYF
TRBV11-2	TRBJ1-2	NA	CASSLSATNYGYTF
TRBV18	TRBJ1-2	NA	CASSRSGTDYGYTF
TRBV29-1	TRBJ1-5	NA	CSARDSNQPQHF
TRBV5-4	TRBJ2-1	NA	CASSQARSYNEQFF
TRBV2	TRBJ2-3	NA	CASIPVIPSTDTQYF
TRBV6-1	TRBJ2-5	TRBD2	CASKSGITETQYF
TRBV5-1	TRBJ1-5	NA	CASSPGTKHQPQHF
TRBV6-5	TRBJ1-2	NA	CASSSRVYGYTF
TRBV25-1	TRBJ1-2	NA	CASSPGAGYRDNYGYTF
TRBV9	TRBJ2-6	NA	CASSVVGSGANVLTF
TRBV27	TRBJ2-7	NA	CASSLFLRSEQYF
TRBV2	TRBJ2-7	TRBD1	CASRSETGAYEQYF
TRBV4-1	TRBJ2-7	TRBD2	CASSQESGGYSYEQYF
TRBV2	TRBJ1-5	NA	CASSQTKVIQPQHF
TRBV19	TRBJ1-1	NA	CASGPARGASINTEAFF
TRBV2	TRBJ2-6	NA	CASSSSRQTANVLTF
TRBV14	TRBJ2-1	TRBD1	CASSHTGENEQFF
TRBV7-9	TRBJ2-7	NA	CASSLSGPAYEQYF
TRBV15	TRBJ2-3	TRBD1	CATNLDRVEDTQYF
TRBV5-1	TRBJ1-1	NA	CASSLTTANTEAFF
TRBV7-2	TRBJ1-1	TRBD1	CASSLEGADTTEAFF
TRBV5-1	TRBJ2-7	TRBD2	CASSPQTSGRGEQYF
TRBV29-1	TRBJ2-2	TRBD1	CSAPGTVNTGELFF
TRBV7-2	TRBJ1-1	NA	CASSLYGSMNTEAFF
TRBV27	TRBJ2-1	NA	CASSLVAYHNEQFF
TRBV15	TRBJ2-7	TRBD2	CATSSHAGLAVPQSF
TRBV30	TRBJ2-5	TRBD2	CACLTRGVQETQYF
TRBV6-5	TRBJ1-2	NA	CASSYSGRLIYGYTF
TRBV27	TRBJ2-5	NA	CASSLSHQTVSEYF
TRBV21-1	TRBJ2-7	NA	CASSNGGRGSNEQYF
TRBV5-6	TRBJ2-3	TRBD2	CASSLLAGGGTQYF
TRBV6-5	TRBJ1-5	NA	CASSSYRGNQPQHF
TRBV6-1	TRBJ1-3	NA	CASIMGIGNTIYF
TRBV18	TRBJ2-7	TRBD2	CASSPLTSADEQYF
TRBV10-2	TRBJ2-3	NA	CASSEVQGLADTQYF
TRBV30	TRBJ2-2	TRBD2	CAWSPWTSGMNTGELFF
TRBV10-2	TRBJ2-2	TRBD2	CASSLSGRNTGELFF
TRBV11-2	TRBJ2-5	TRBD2	CASSLGRTRTSPRETQYF
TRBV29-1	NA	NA	CSVELGGYEQYF
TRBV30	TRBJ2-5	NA	CAWSVGETQYF
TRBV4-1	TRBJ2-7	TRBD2	CASSHTGTSGIYEQYF
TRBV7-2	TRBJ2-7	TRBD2	CASSLKLAGAGQYF
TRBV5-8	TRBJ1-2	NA	CASSSRRGGGYGYTF
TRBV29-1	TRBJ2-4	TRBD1	CSVDGTGDIQYF
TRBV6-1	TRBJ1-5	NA	CASSATEVRYSNQPQHF